The 10 T cell receptor beta chains presented below share a single source sample, sequenced in a study of identical twins. Via MiXCR, TCRdb re-called the 5' RACE reads, giving one row per CDR3 protein. The table includes approximately 410,000 distinct CDR3 sequences, roughly 18% detected once. The material sequenced was naive T cells sorted from blood. The receptor source for this set is a man in his fifties or sixties in good health.

This clonotype has more than one count but fewer than ten. This chain joins TRBV6-2 or TRBV6-3 and TRBJ2-1, with no clear D. The CDR3 contains 12 residues. The germline CDR1 and CDR2 sequences are MNHEY and SVGEGT. The germline V and J ends were trimmed by 5 bases and 9 bases, with 11 bases remaining between them. The CDR3 reads CASSLMGIEQFF. CDR3 sequence (DNA): TGTGCCAGCAGTCTTATGGGGATTGAGCAGTTCTTC.

V is TRBV4-3 and J is TRBJ2-1; 7 nucleotides agree with TRBD2. The CDR3 contains 16 residues. CDR1 is LGHNA and CDR2 is YSLEER in the germline V gene. V was pared by 0 bases and J by 10 bases, with 12 bases of the junction left unmatched. The CDR3 region is CASSQEGGLTPIEQFF. The CDR3 nucleotides are TGCGCCAGCAGCCAAGAGGGGGGACTAACCCCCATCGAGCAGTTCTTC.

This clonotype was observed a handful of times. V usage is TRBV12-3 or TRBV12-4 and J usage is TRBJ2-3, with 12 bases lining up with TRBD2. The CDR3 length is 16 residues. V was pared by 5 bases and J by 4 bases, with 7 bases of the junction left unmatched. CDR3 loop: CASSRGTSGLSDTQYF. The CDR3 DNA sequence: TGTGCCAGCAGTAGGGGGACTAGCGGGTTGTCAGATACGCAGTATTTT.

The CDR3 loop is CASSFEGQPQHF. DNA for the CDR3: TGCGCCAGCAGCTTCGAGGGTCAGCCCCAGCATTTT. This chain joins TRBV5-1 and TRBJ1-5; D is ambiguous. CDR3 size: 12 residues. CDR1 and CDR2 from the germline V gene are SGHRS and YFSETQ. The V end lost 2 bases, the J end lost 6 bases, and 6 bases lay between the germline ends.

This chain connects TRBV9 to TRBJ2-2, with 7 bases that match TRBD1. Germline assignment: CDR1 SGDLS and CDR2 YYNGEE. Losses at the gene ends were 0 bases for V and 7 bases for J; bases not matched to a gene: 3. The CDR3 is 14 residues long. The CDR3 DNA follows: TGTGCCAGCAGCGTAGGAGGGGACAGCGGGGAGCTGTTTTTT. Protein: CASSVGGDSGELFF.

This clonotype was found many times. The J gene is TRBJ2-7, the V gene TRBV11-2, with D tentatively TRBD1 (6 bases). V lost 3 bases to trimming and J lost 3 bases, with 15 bases between them. Germline CDR1 SGHAT, CDR2 FQNNGV. The CDR3 runs 15 residues. CDR3 in amino acids: CASSLARDTFYEQYF. In nucleotides, the CDR3 is TGTGCCAGCAGCTTGGCAAGGGACACTTTCTACGAGCAGTACTTC.

This clonotype was counted only a few times. Written as DNA, the CDR3 is TGTGCCAGCAGTTCTCCCCTTGAAGCCTCCTACGAGCAGTACTTC. This gives the protein CASSSPLEASYEQYF. This chain joins TRBV27 and TRBJ2-7; D is unresolved. V lost 4 bases and J 0 bases, leaving 13 bases between the germline ends. Per germline, CDR1 MNHEY and CDR2 SMNVEV (reference sequence). The CDR3 runs 15 residues.

J is TRBJ2-5 and V is TRBV7-6; tentatively, D is TRBD1 (6 bases). This CDR3 has 15 amino acids. V lost 2 bases and J 1 base, leaving 11 bases between the germline ends. Germline values: CDR1 SGHVS, CDR2 FNYEAQ. This chain's CDR3 is CASSLSGGLQETQYF. The CDR3 DNA reads TGTGCCAGCAGCTTAAGTGGGGGCCTCCAAGAGACCCAGTACTTC. The complete variable domain, with remaining parts taken from reference TRBV7-6 and TRBJ2-5, reads GAGVSQSPRYKVTKRGQDVALRCDPISGHVSLYWYRQALGQGPEFLTYFNYEAQQDKSGLPNDRFSAERPEGSISTLTIQRTEQRDSAMYRCASSLSGGLQETQYFGPGTRLLVL.

The chain recombines TRBV10-3 with TRBJ2-6; the match to TRBD1 covers 9 bases. The length of the CDR3 is 17 residues. The trim removed 7 bases at V and 0 bases at J, leaving 7 bases unmatched. CDR1 and CDR2 from the germline V gene are ENHRY and SYGVKD. CDR3 DNA: TGTGCCATCACCTCCGGGACAGGGCTCTCTGGGGCCAACGTCCTGACTTTC. Protein product: CAITSGTGLSGANVLTF.

Only a few counts were recorded for this clonotype. The gene calls are TRBV12-3 or TRBV12-4 and TRBJ2-7; 7 bases are a match to TRBD1. The CDR3 consists of 14 residues. The ends lost 4 bases at V and 3 bases at J; junction bases unmatched: 6. CDR3 in DNA: TGTGCCAGCAGTTCCAGGGACAGCAGCTACGAGCAGTACTTC. Translation: CASSSRDSSYEQYF.